This is a list of T cell receptor beta chains from one sample in a study of T cells after yellow fever vaccination. TCRdb passed the 5' RACE reads through MiXCR, listing each CDR3 protein once. The data contain around 310,000 distinct CDR3 sequences, 3% to 4.5% of them singletons. This specimen consisted of PBMCs, obtained 5 days after the yellow fever booster vaccination. Receptors were obtained from a man younger than 30 who received the YFV17D yellow fever vaccine. The CDR3 runs from the conserved cysteine through the conserved F or W. The D gene is left open where the match is weak. The listing skips clone size in some rows; elsewhere it reads once, few, many or a size class.

j_call	d_call	clone_size	v_call	cdr3_nt	cdr3_aa
TRBJ2-5	TRBD2	few	TRBV4-2	TGTGCCAGCAGCCAAGGTCTAACTAGCGGGGGTGCCGACGAGACCCAGTACTTC	CASSQGLTSGGADETQYF
TRBJ1-1	.	few	TRBV19	TGTGCCAGTAGGCATCTCAGTACTTGGGACACTGAAGCTTTCTTT	CASRHLSTWDTEAFF
TRBJ2-1	.	few	TRBV14	TGTGCCAGCAGCCAAGAGATAACCTACAATGAGCAGTTCTTC	CASSQEITYNEQFF
TRBJ2-5	.	.	TRBV6-1	TGTGCCAGCGCTCAGGGATGGCAGACCCAGTACTTC	CASAQGWQTQYF
TRBJ2-5	TRBD2	few	TRBV4-3	TGCGCCAGCAGCCAAGATGATCGGCGGGGGAAAGAGACCCAGTACTTC	CASSQDDRRGKETQYF
TRBJ2-7	.	.	TRBV7-3	TGTGCCAGCAGCTCCTACCGGGCCAGCTCCTACGAGCAGTACTTC	CASSSYRASSYEQYF
TRBJ2-5	.	.	TRBV11-2	TGTGCCAGCAGCCAGATGTACCAAGAGACCCAGTACTTC	CASSQMYQETQYF
TRBJ2-4	.	many	TRBV7-2	TGTGCCAGCAGGCGTTATAGTTCAGCCAAAAACATTCAGTACTTC	CASRRYSSAKNIQYF
TRBJ1-2	.	few	TRBV12-3/TRBV12-4	TGTGCCAGCACCGTGGTACCGGAGGGTGGCTACACCTTC	CASTVVPEGGYTF
TRBJ2-4	.	many	TRBV14	TGTGCCAGCAGCCTAGGGGTCCGGGCCAAAAACATTCAGTACTTC	CASSLGVRAKNIQYF
TRBJ1-1	TRBD1	many	TRBV10-3	TGTGCCATCAGAGGGGACAGGGGGATTACTGAAGCTTTCTTT	CAIRGDRGITEAFF
TRBJ2-3	TRBD2	few	TRBV19	TGTGCCAGTAGTGCCACACGGGGGGGCCGGACAGATACGCAGTATTTT	CASSATRGGRTDTQYF
TRBJ2-3	.	.	TRBV4-3	TGCGCCAGCAGCCAAGATGGCCTCACAGATACGCAGTATTTT	CASSQDGLTDTQYF
TRBJ2-3	.	.	TRBV3-1	TGTGCCAGCTCCGCCACAATCACGCAGTATTTT	CASSATITQYF
TRBJ2-2	TRBD1	.	TRBV12-3/TRBV12-4	TGTGCCAGCAGACAGTCCACAGGGGGCACCGGGGAGCTGTTTTTT	CASRQSTGGTGELFF
TRBJ2-4	.	.	TRBV19	TGTGCCAGTAGTACCGGGACACAGAAAAACATTCAGTACTTC	CASSTGTQKNIQYF
TRBJ1-5	.	many	TRBV27	TGTGCCAGCAGTTTCCCAGGGGCCGATCAGCCCCAGCATTTT	CASSFPGADQPQHF
TRBJ2-7	TRBD1	few	TRBV11-2	TGTGCCAGCAGGGGACAGCCCTACGAGCAGTACTTC	CASRGQPYEQYF